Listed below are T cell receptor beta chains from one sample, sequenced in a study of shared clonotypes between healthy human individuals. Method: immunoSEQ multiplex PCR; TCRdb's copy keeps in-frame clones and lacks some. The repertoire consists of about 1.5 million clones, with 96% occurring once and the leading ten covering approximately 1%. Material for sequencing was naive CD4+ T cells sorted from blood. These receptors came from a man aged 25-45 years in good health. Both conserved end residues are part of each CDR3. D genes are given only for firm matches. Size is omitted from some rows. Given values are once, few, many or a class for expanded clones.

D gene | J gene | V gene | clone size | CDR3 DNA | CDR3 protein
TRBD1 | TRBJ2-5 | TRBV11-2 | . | TGTGCCAGCAGCTTCCCCGGGACAGGGGTTCGGGAGACCCAGTACTTC | CASSFPGTGVRETQYF
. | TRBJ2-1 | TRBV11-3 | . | TGTGCCAGCAGCCCGGACCGCTACAATGAGCAGTTCTTC | CASSPDRYNEQFF
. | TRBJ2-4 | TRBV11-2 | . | TGTGCCAGCAGCTTAGATGGAGGGCTTCTAGCCAAAAACATTCAGTACTTC | CASSLDGGLLAKNIQYF
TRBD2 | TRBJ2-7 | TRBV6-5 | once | TGTTCTAGCGGGAGCGGTAACGAGCAGTACTTC | CSSGSGNEQYF
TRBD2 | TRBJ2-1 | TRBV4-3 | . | TGCGCCAGCAGCCACCACAGAACGGGGGGGAATGAGCAGTTCTTC | CASSHHRTGGNEQFF
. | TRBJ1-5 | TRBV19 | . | TGTGCCAGTAGGACGGCCGGATCTCGCAATCAGCCCCAGCATTTT | CASRTAGSRNQPQHF
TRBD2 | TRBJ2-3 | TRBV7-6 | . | TGTGCCAGCAGCTTAGTATCGGTAGCGGGGCCTAGGGCAGATACGCAGTATTTT | CASSLVSVAGPRADTQYF
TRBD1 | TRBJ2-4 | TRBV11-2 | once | TGTGCCAGCAGCTCCCTCTCCAGACAGGGAGCCAAAAACATTCAGTACTTC | CASSSLSRQGAKNIQYF
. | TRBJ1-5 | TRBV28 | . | TGTGCCAGCAGTGAGGGCAACGGGGGCGATTTATTCGATCAGCCCCAGCATTTT | CASSEGNGGDLFDQPQHF
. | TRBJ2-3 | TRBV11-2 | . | TGTGCCAGCAGCTTAAGGATCGGCACAGATACGCAGTATTTT | CASSLRIGTDTQYF
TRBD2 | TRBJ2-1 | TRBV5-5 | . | TGTGCCAGCAGCATAATAGCCGGGACTAGCGGGAGTGTCTCCTACAATGAGCAGTTCTTC | CASSIIAGTSGSVSYNEQFF
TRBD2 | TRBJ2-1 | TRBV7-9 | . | TGTGCCAGCACCATCGGGCGGGAGGGCCCCCATGAGCAGTTCTTC | CASTIGREGPHEQFF
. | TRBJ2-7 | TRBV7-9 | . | TGTGCCAGCAGTTCGGGACTGGGTGGAGAGCAGTACTTC | CASSSGLGGEQYF
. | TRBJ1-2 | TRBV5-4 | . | TGTGCCAGCAGCTTGGGTTGGGGCGATGGCTACACCTTC | CASSLGWGDGYTF
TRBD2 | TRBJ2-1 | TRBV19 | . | TGTGCCAGTAGTATACTAGCGGGAAGCAACAATGAGCAGTTCTTC | CASSILAGSNNEQFF
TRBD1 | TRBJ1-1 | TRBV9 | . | TGTGCCAGCAGCGTAGCAGGGGACAGAAGCACTGAAGCTTTCTTT | CASSVAGDRSTEAFF
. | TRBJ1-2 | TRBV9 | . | TGTGCCAGCAGCGTAGGGGGCAGAGCTAACTATGGCTACACCTTC | CASSVGGRANYGYTF
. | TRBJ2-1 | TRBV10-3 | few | TGTGCCTTCGCTGGGGGCTCCTACAATGAGCAGTTCTTC | CAFAGGSYNEQFF
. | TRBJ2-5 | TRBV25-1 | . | TGTGCCAGCAGTGGACTGAGGACCCAGTACTTC | CASSGLRTQYF
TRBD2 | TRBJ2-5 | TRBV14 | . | TGTGCCAGCAGCCAAAGGACTAGCGGGGAGCAGTACTTC | CASSQRTSGEQYF
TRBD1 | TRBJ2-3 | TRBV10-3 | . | TGTGCCATCAGTGTCAAGGGGGCGCGAGGCACAGATACGCAGTATTTT | CAISVKGARGTDTQYF
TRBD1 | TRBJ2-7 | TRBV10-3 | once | TGTGCCATCAGTAAACAGGGGGCCCCAGTCTACGAGCAGTACTTC | CAISKQGAPVYEQYF
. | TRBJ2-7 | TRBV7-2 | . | TGTGCCAGCAGCTTTCCGGGGACGGGCGAGCAGTACTTC | CASSFPGTGEQYF
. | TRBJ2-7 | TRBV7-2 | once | TGTGCCAGCAGCTCCCCGGACCGCTACGAGCAGTACTTC | CASSSPDRYEQYF